These 3 T cell receptor beta chains originate from one sample sequenced in a study of T-cell reconstitution after alpha-beta-depleted transplantation in children. During its preparation, the TCRbeta library received unique molecular identifiers. TCRdb called the PCR reads again in MiXCR, with one record for every CDR3 protein. The table has some 200,000 distinct CDR3 sequences, about a tenth seen once. The specimen comprised PBMCs from the stem cell graft donor, sampled from the stem cell graft. The source of these receptors is a human donor who donated a stem cell graft to a child with acute lymphoblastic leukemia.

This clonotype has just a few counts. The V gene is TRBV19, the J gene TRBJ1-2; D possibly corresponds to TRBD1 (6 bases). Germline-derived CDR1 and CDR2 are LNHDA and SQIVND (reference sequence). This CDR3 is 17 amino acids long. Trimming removed 0 bases at V and 4 bases at J, with 18 bases between. The CDR3 DNA reads as TGTGCCAGTAGTATAGACGGCGGAGGGGGACTCGTCTATGGCTACACCTTC. Translated, it gives CASSIDGGGGLVYGYTF.

Ten or more counts support this clonotype. The chain employs TRBV5-1 and TRBJ2-1, with D possibly TRBD2 on 6 matching bases. The CDR3 length is 16 residues. Germline V gene sequence: CDR1 SGHRS, CDR2 YFSETQ. V was shortened by 5 bases and J by 0 bases, with 15 bases between the two germline ends. The CDR3 spells CASRERGKSSYNEQFF. The CDR3 DNA follows: TGCGCCAGCAGAGAACGGGGGAAGAGCTCCTACAATGAGCAGTTCTTC.

The V call is TRBV2, the J call TRBJ1-2; D remains ambiguous. The germline V gene encodes CDR1 SNHLY and CDR2 FYNNEI. The CDR3 has 12 amino acids. The ends were cut back, 6 bases at V and 3 bases at J, with 8 bases in the middle. In DNA, the CDR3 is TGTGCCAGCAGAGAGACTCACTATGGCTACACCTTC. Its translation: CASRETHYGYTF.